This T cell receptor (beta chain) was profiled in a study of T-cell memory formation after mild COVID-19. The study's findings and limits: Prior to infection, memory already included some responding clones, suggesting cross-reactive memory joined. The authors left the SARS-CoV-2 specificity of second-wave clones peaking on day 37 unconfirmed. Contracting clones from day 15 to 85 had balanced CD4/CD8; later expanders favoured CD4+.

5'RACE with constant-segment primers yielded barcoded, UMI-tagged TCR alpha and TCR beta cDNA libraries. From the 5' RACE reads, TCRdb called clonotypes with MiXCR, one entry per CDR3 protein. The sample comprises approximately 290,000 distinct CDR3 sequences, 15% to 20% of which are singletons, and 20% to 25% rests with the top ten. Comments on this clonotype: What it binds is not known.

In germline, CDR1 is SNHLY, CDR2 FYNNEI. This CDR3 region has 15 residues. Trimming took 4 bases from V and 3 from J, leaving 13 bases between them. The chain links TRBV2 to TRBJ1-5, with no clear D. Input material: PBMCs or a T cell subset sorted from them (not recorded which). The TCR originated in a man aged 18 to 29 who had mild COVID-19 (a few samples of this study predate the infection). Cell type and time point are not known. CDR3 region: CASSAYEQFNQPQHF. The CDR3 coding sequence is TGTGCCAGCAGTGCCTATGAACAGTTCAATCAGCCCCAGCATTTT.